This TCR beta chain is drawn from a study of CD4+ T cells in melanoma. Findings and caveats of the study: CD8+ T cell, macrophage and B cell function reportedly correlated with neoantigen-specific CD4+ T cells.

As concerns this clone: As yet, its antigen is unknown.

The CDR3 covers 15 residues. Trimming took off 0 bases at V and 2 bases at J, with 8 bases between the two ends. The germline gives CDR1 MNHEY, CDR2 SMNVEV (reference sequence). Clones were sequenced by immunoSEQ multiplex PCR, and TCRdb holds only the in-frame ones, with some missing. Counted here are more than 12,000 clones, 50% to 75% occurring once; the ten biggest clones make up more than 11%. The rearrangement joins TRBV27 to TRBJ1-3; tentative D call: TRBD1 (6 bases). Sequencing was done on a sample of cells from a culture (not recorded whether cultured in vitro). The clonotype originates from a human donor with melanoma. CDR3 loop: CASSLSGGAGNTIYF. The CDR3 DNA reads TGTGCCAGCAGTTTATCAGGGGGGGCTGGAAACACCATATATTTT.